The rows below give T cell receptor beta chains drawn from one sample of a study of T cells in localized non-small cell lung cancer. Here immunoSEQ multiplex PCR was the method, and the copy in TCRdb shows in-frame clones only, minus some. Of 90,000 or so clones in the sample, 80% to 90% are singletons; the top ten hold roughly 15%. Specimen: peripheral blood, collected before any cancer treatment. Receptor source: a man aged 35 to 70 with stage I squamous cell lung carcinoma. Both conserved end residues are part of each CDR3. A D gene is named only where the DNA matches it firmly. A clone size is listed for some rows: how often the clone was seen (once, few, many), or a class if it is expanded.

v_gene	d_gene	j_gene	abundance	CDR3nt	CDR3aa
TRBV27	-	TRBJ2-5	-	TGTGCCAGCAGATTTAGCGGCCAAGAGACCCAGTACTTC	CASRFSGQETQYF
TRBV2	TRBD2	TRBJ2-1	-	TGTGCCAGCAGTGAATTTGAGCGGGGGGGGCCCTACAATGAGCAGTTCTTC	CASSEFERGGPYNEQFF
TRBV7-2	-	TRBJ1-6	-	TGTGCCAGCAGCTTAAACAGGGCAATGGGTTCACCCCTCCACTTT	CASSLNRAMGSPLHF
TRBV7-3	-	TRBJ2-2	-	TGTGCCAGCAGCCCGCTAGTGCAGGGCGGCGAGAACACCGGGGAGCTGTTTTTT	CASSPLVQGGENTGELFF
TRBV4-2	TRBD2	TRBJ2-3	-	TGTGCCAGCAGCCTTCCTTTAGCGGGGGGCCCTGATACGCAGTATTTT	CASSLPLAGGPDTQYF
TRBV6-1	-	TRBJ1-1	-	TGTGCCAGCAGTGAAGGAGGGTGGGGGCAGATCACTGAAGCTTTCTTT	CASSEGGWGQITEAFF
TRBV30	-	TRBJ1-5	-	TGTGCCTGGAGTAGTTTCGCTTCATTCGGCAATCAGCCCCAGCATTTT	CAWSSFASFGNQPQHF
TRBV7-2	-	TRBJ1-5	-	TGTGCCAGCAGCTTTGGGGGGGCCCGCAATCAGCCCCAGCATTTT	CASSFGGARNQPQHF
TRBV5-1	TRBD2	TRBJ2-5	once	TGCGCCAGCAGCTCCGGACTAGCGGGGAGTGATCGACAAGAGACCCAGTACTTC	CASSSGLAGSDRQETQYF
TRBV6-5	-	TRBJ1-2	-	TGTGCCAGCAGTTACTCGAGGATAGCTGGGGGCTACACCTTC	CASSYSRIAGGYTF
TRBV9	TRBD1	TRBJ1-1	-	TGTGCCAGCAGCCTTGGGACAGGGAATACTGAAGCTTTCTTT	CASSLGTGNTEAFF
TRBV30	TRBD1	TRBJ1-2	-	TGTGCCTGGAGCTCCCATCGAGGGGGCCTATATGGCTACACCTTC	CAWSSHRGGLYGYTF
TRBV5-6	-	TRBJ1-5	once	TGTGTCAGCAGCTTTGGTAAATTCGACCAGCCCCAGCATTTT	CVSSFGKFDQPQHF
TRBV7-2	-	TRBJ1-3	-	TGTGCCAGCAGCTTAGTGGTTGCCGGAGGCTCTGGAAACACCATATATTTT	CASSLVVAGGSGNTIYF
TRBV18	-	TRBJ1-2	-	TGTGCCAGCTCTTTACGACAGGAAGGAGATGGCTACACCTTC	CASSLRQEGDGYTF
TRBV6-6	-	TRBJ1-1	once	TGTGCCAGCAGCTCCTCAGAGTTTGAAGCTTTCTTT	CASSSSEFEAFF
TRBV2	-	TRBJ2-6	-	TGTGCCAGCAGTGAAATCAGTGTCCTGACTTTC	CASSEISVLTF
TRBV29-1	-	TRBJ1-1	few	TGCAGCGTTGAAGACCTTTCACAGGGATACACTGAAGCTTTCTTT	CSVEDLSQGYTEAFF
TRBV7-8	-	TRBJ1-4	-	TGTGCCAGCAGCTTAGGACGGCTCAATGAAAAACTGTTTTTT	CASSLGRLNEKLFF
TRBV2	-	TRBJ2-1	few	TGTGCCAGCACCAAGGACAGAAACAATGAGCAGTTCTTC	CASTKDRNNEQFF
TRBV7-3	-	TRBJ1-1	once	TGTGCCAGCAGCTTAAGCAGGGATGGCACTGAAGCTTTCTTT	CASSLSRDGTEAFF
TRBV6-1	-	TRBJ1-3	once	TGTGCCAGCAGTGTAGACACTACGGCTGGAAACACCATATATTTT	CASSVDTTAGNTIYF
TRBV29-1	-	TRBJ2-1	-	TGCAGCGTTTCGTACAATGAGCAGTTCTTC	CSVSYNEQFF
TRBV5-1	TRBD2	TRBJ2-5	-	TGCGCCAGCAGCTTGGCGGGGGGGTACCAAGAGACCCAGTACTTC	CASSLAGGYQETQYF
TRBV7-8	-	TRBJ1-2	-	TGTGCCAGCAGCTTAGTAGTTTCGGCCCACCGGGACCACCGCTATGGCTACACCTTC	CASSLVVSAHRDHRYGYTF
TRBV28	-	TRBJ2-2	-	TGTGCCAGCAGCCCCGCCGGGGGCACCTCCCGAACCGGGGAGCTGTTTTTT	CASSPAGGTSRTGELFF
TRBV12-5	-	TRBJ1-1	once	TGTGCTAGTGGTTTGGTTTTAAGCCGATCGTACATGAACACTGAAGCTTTCTTT	CASGLVLSRSYMNTEAFF
TRBV19	-	TRBJ1-3	-	TGTGCCAGTAAACGAACCAGCTCTGGAAACACCATATATTTT	CASKRTSSGNTIYF
TRBV2	-	TRBJ2-3	-	TGTGCCAGCAGTAACTACAGGACAGATACGCAGTATTTT	CASSNYRTDTQYF
TRBV28	-	TRBJ2-5	-	TGTGCCAGCCGGCGGGCCACCCAAGAGACCCAGTACTTC	CASRRATQETQYF
TRBV7-9	-	TRBJ2-1	-	TGTGCCAGCAGCACAGGACAGTACCAATCCTACAATGAGCAGTTCTTC	CASSTGQYQSYNEQFF
TRBV28	TRBD1	TRBJ1-5	-	TGTGCCAGCACCATTACCGGGACAGGGTTCAATCAGCCCCAGCATTTT	CASTITGTGFNQPQHF
TRBV7-2	-	TRBJ1-1	few	TGTGCCAGCAGCTCGGGGGGTCGGGGTACTGAAGCTTTCTTT	CASSSGGRGTEAFF
TRBV7-9	-	TRBJ2-3	few	TGTGCCAGCAGCTTACAGGGCCCCGCGAGACATAGCACAGATACGCAGTATTTT	CASSLQGPARHSTDTQYF
TRBV9	TRBD1	TRBJ1-1	few	TGTGCCAGCAGCCCCCAGGGGACAGGGAACACTGAAGCTTTCTTT	CASSPQGTGNTEAFF
TRBV5-1	TRBD2	TRBJ2-1	once	TGCGCCAGCACGACCGGGACTAGCGGGTACAATGAGCAGTTCTTC	CASTTGTSGYNEQFF
TRBV5-1	-	TRBJ2-1	-	TGCGCCAGCAGCTTGGGAACAGGGACGCATGAGCAGTTCTTC	CASSLGTGTHEQFF
TRBV6-1	-	TRBJ1-1	-	TGTGCCAGCATAGTAGGGTCGAACACTGAAGCTTTCTTT	CASIVGSNTEAFF
TRBV5-4	TRBD1	TRBJ2-7	-	TGTGCCAGCTCCCCCCCGGGACAGGGAAGCTACGAGCAGTACTTC	CASSPPGQGSYEQYF
TRBV4-2	-	TRBJ2-1	-	TGTGCCAGCAGCCAAGCTTTTGACAGGCTGGGGTACAATGAGCAGTTCTTC	CASSQAFDRLGYNEQFF
TRBV11-2	-	TRBJ1-1	-	TGTGCCAGCAGCTTAGGGCAGGGACTCATGAACACTGAAGCTTTCTTT	CASSLGQGLMNTEAFF
TRBV7-2	TRBD2	TRBJ2-1	-	TGTGCCAGCAGTTCCGTGGGACTAGTGGAGTCCAATGAGCAGTTCTTC	CASSSVGLVESNEQFF
TRBV11-2	-	TRBJ1-1	-	TGTGCCAGCACCCCCAAGACGAACACTGAAGCTTTCTTT	CASTPKTNTEAFF
TRBV5-1	TRBD2	TRBJ2-1	-	TGCGCCAGCAGCTTGGATCTAGCGGGGGACCGGGGGTTCTTC	CASSLDLAGDRGFF
TRBV6-1	-	TRBJ1-2	-	TGTGCCAGCAGTGAAGGGGGGCGGCTCTATGGCTACACCTTC	CASSEGGRLYGYTF
TRBV2	-	TRBJ1-3	-	TGTGCCAGCAGTTCGCCCCGAAACACCATATATTTT	CASSSPRNTIYF
TRBV7-3	TRBD1	TRBJ2-1	-	TGTGCCAGCAGCTTAGGAGGGACAGGGGTCATCAATGAGCAGTTCTTC	CASSLGGTGVINEQFF
TRBV2	-	TRBJ2-7	-	TGTGCCAGCTTGAAAGGGGGGCCTCTGGAGCAGTACTTC	CASLKGGPLEQYF
TRBV19	TRBD1	TRBJ2-7	-	TGTGCCAGTAGTGTTAGCCCAGGGGGACGCCACGAGCAGTACTTC	CASSVSPGGRHEQYF
TRBV7-2	-	TRBJ2-2	-	TGTGCCAGCAGCTTATTTACGGAGCTGTTTTTT	CASSLFTELFF
TRBV19	-	TRBJ2-7	-	TGTGCCAGTAGTGAGGCCGGGCAGGGAGCCTACGAGCAGTACTTC	CASSEAGQGAYEQYF